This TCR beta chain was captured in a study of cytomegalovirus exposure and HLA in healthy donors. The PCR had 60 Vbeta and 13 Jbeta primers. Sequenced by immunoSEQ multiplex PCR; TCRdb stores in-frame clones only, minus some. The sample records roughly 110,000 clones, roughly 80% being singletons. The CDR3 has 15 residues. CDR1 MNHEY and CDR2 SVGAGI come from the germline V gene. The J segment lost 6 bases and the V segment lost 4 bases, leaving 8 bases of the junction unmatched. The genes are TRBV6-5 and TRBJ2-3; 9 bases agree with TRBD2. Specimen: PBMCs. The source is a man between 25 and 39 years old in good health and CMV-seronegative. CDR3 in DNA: TGTGCCAGCAGTTTAGGGCGGGGGGGCCGGGATACGCAGTATTTT. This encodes CASSLGRGGRDTQYF.